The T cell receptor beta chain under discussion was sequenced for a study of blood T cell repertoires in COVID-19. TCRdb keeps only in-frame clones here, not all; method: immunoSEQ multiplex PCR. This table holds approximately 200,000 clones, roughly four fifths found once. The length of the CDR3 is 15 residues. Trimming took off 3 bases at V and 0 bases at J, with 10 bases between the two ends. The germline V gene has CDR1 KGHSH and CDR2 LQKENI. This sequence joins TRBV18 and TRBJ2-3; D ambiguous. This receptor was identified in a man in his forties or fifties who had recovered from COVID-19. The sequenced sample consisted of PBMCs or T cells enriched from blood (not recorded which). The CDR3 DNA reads TGTGCCAGCTCACCCGCCCCCAGTAGCACAGATACGCAGTATTTT. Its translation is CASSPAPSSTDTQYF. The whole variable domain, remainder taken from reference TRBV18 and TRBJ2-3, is NAGVMQNPRHLVRRRGQEARLRCSPMKGHSHVYWYRQLPEEGLKFMVYLQKENIIDESGMPKERFSAEFPKEGPSILRIQQVVRGDSAAYFCASSPAPSSTDTQYFGPGTRLTVL.